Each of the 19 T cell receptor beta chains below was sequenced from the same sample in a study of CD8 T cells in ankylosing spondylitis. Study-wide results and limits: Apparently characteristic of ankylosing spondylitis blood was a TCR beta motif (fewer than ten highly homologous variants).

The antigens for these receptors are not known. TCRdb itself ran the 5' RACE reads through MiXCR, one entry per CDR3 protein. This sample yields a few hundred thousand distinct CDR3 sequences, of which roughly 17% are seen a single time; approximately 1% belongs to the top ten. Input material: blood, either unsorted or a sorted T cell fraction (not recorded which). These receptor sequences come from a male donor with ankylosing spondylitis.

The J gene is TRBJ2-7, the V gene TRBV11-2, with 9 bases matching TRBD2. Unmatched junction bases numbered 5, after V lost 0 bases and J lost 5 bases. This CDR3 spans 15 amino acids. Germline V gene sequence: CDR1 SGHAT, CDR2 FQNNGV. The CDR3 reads CASSLDGLARHEQYF. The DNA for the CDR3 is TGTGCCAGCAGCTTAGATGGACTAGCGAGGCACGAGCAGTACTTC.

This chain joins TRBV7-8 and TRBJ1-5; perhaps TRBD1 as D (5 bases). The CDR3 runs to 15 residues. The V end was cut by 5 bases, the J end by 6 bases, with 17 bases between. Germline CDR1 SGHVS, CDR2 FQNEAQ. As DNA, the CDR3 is TGTGCCAGCAGCCCAAAGTTGGGGGTTGGTCAGCCCCAGCATTTT. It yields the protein CASSPKLGVGQPQHF.

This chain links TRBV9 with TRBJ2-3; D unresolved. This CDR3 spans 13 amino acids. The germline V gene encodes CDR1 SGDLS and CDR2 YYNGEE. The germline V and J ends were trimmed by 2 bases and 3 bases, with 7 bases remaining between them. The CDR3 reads CASSVKTTDTQYF. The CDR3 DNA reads TGTGCCAGCAGCGTGAAGACTACAGATACGCAGTATTTT.

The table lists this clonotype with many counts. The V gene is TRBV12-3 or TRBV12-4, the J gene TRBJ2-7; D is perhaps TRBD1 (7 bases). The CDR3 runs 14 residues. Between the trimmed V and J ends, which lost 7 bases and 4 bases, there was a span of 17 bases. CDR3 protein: CASTQGGKGYEQYF. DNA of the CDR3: TGTGCCAGCACCCAGGGGGGTAAGGGTTACGAGCAGTACTTC.

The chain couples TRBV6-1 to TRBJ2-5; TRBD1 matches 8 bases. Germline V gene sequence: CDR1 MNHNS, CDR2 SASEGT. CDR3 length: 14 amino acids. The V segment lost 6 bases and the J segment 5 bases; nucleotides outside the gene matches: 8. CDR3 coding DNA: TGTGCCAGCAGGCAGACAGGGGATGGGGAGACCCAGTACTTC. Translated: CASRQTGDGETQYF.

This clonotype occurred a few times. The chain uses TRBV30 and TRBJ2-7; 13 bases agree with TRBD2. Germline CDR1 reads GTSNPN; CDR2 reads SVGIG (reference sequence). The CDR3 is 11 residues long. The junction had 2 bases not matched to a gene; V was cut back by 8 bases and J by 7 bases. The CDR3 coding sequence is TGTGCCGGGGGACTAGCGGGAGAGCAGTACTTC. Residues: CAGGLAGEQYF.

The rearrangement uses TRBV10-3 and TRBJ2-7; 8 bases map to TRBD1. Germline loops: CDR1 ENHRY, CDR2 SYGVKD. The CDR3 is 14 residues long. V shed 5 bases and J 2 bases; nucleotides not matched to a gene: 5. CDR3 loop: CAISPTGGTYEQYF. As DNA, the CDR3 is TGTGCCATCAGTCCAACAGGGGGTACCTACGAGCAGTACTTC.

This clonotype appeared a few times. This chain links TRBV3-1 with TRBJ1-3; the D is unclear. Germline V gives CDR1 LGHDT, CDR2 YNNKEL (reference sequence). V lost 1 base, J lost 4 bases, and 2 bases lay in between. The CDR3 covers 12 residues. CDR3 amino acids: CASSQGGNTIYF. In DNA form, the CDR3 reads TGTGCCAGCAGCCAAGGAGGAAACACCATATATTTT. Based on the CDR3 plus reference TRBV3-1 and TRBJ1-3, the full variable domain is DTAVSQTPKYLVTQMGNDKSIKCEQNLGHDTMYWYKQDSKKFLKIMFSYNNKELIINETVPNRFSPKSPDKAHLNLHINSLELGDSAVYFCASSQGGNTIYFGEGSWLTVV.

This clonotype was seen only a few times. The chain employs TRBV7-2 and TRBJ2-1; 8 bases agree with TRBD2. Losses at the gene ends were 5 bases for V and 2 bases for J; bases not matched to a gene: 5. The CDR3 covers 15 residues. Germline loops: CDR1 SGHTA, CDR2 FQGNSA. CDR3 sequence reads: CASSRSGGAYNEQFF. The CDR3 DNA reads TGTGCCAGCAGCCGAAGCGGGGGCGCCTACAATGAGCAGTTCTTC.

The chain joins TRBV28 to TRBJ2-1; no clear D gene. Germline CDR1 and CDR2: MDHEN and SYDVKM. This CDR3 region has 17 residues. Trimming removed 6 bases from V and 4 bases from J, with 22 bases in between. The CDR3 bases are TGTGCCAGCAGCCCTCGGCTACCCACACAGTTATACAATGAGCAGTTCTTC. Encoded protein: CASSPRLPTQLYNEQFF.

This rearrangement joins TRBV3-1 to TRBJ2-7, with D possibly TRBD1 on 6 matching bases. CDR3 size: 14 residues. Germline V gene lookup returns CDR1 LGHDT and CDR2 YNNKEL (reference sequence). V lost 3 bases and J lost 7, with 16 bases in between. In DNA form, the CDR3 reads TGTGCCAGCAGCCACGGACAGCGGCTGGGTGAGCAGTACTTC. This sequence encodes CASSHGQRLGEQYF.

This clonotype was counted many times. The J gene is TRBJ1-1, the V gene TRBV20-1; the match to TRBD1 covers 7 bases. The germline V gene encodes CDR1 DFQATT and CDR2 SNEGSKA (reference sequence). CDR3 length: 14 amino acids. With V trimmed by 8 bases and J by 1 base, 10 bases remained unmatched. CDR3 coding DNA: TGCAGTACCCAAACAGGGGTAGCGAACACTGAAGCTTTCTTT. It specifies CSTQTGVANTEAFF.

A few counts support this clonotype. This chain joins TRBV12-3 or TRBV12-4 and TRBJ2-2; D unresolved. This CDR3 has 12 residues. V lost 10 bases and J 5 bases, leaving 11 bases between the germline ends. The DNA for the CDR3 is TGTGCCACCGCCCCCCGGACCGGGGAGCTGTTTTTT. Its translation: CATAPRTGELFF.

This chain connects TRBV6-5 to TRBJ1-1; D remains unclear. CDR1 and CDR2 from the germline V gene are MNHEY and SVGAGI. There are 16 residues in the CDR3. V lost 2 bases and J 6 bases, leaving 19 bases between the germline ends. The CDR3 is CASSYNPLRRVAEAFF. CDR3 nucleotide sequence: TGTGCCAGCAGTTACAACCCGCTCAGGCGGGTCGCTGAAGCTTTCTTT.

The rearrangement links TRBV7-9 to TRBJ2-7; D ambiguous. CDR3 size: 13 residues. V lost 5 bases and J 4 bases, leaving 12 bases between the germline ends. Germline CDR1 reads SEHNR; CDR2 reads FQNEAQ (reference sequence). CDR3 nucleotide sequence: TGTGCCAGCAGCCCCATTAGTGGGTACGAGCAGTACTTC. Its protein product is CASSPISGYEQYF.

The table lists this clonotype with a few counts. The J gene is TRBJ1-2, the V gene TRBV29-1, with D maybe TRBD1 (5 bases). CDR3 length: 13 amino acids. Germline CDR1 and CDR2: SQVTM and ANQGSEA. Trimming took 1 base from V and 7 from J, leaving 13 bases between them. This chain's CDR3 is CSVEGRGRGGYTF. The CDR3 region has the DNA TGCAGCGTTGAAGGACGGGGTAGGGGTGGCTACACCTTC.

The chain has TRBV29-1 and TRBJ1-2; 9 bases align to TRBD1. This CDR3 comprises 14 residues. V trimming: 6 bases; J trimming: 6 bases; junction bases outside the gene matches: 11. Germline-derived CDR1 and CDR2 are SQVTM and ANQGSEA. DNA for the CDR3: TGCAGCGTCAAATGGTGGGACAGGGTGGATGGCTACACCTTC. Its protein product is CSVKWWDRVDGYTF.

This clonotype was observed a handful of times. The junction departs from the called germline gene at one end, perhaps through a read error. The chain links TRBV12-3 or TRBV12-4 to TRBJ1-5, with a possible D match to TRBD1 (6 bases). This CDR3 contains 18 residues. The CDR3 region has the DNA TGTGCCTGCAGTAAAATAATGGACAGATTCGATAGCAATCAGCCCCAGCATTTT. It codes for CACSKIMDRFDSNQPQHF.

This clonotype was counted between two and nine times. The CDR3 DNA reads as TGTGCCAGCAGCTTCCGCAGGGGCAATGAGCAGTTCTTC. Translation: CASSFRRGNEQFF. This chain connects TRBV11-2 to TRBJ2-1; D is possibly TRBD1 (6 bases). Per the germline V gene, CDR1 is SGHAT and CDR2 is FQNNGV. The CDR3 sequence is 13 residues long. Trimming took off 3 bases at V and 6 bases at J, with 9 bases between the two ends.